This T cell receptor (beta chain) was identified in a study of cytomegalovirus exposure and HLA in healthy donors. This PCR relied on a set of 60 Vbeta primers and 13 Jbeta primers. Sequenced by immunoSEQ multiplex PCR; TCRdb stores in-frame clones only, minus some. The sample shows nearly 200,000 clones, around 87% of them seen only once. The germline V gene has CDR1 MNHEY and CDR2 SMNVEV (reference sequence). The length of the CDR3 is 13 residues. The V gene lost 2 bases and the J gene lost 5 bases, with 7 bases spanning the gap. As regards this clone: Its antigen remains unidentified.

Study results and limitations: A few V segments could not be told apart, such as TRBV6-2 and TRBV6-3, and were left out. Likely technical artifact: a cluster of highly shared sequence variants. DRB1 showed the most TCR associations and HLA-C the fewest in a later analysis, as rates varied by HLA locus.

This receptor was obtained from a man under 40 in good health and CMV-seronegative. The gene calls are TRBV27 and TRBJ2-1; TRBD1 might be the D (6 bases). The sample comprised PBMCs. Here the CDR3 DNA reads TGTGCCAGCAGTTTAAGGGGGAACAATGAGCAGTTCTTC. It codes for CASSLRGNNEQFF.